The subject of this entry is one T cell receptor (beta chain). The source of the sample is a study of shared clonotypes between healthy human individuals. V was shortened by 5 bases and J by 0 bases, with 9 bases between the two germline ends. Germline values: CDR1 KGHSH, CDR2 LQKENI. There are 14 residues in the CDR3. Here immunoSEQ multiplex PCR was the method, and the copy in TCRdb shows in-frame clones only, minus some. The sample includes about 2,500,000 clones, roughly nine tenths of them seen just once. The TCR was taken from a man aged 18 to 29 in good health. Sequenced: naive CD4+ T cells sorted from blood. The subset here: CD45RA+ positively selected. The chain links TRBV18 to TRBJ2-3; TRBD1 is a possible D gene (5 bases). CDR3: CASSGTGSTDTQYF. The DNA of the CDR3 is TGTGCCAGCTCAGGAACAGGTAGCACAGATACGCAGTATTTT.